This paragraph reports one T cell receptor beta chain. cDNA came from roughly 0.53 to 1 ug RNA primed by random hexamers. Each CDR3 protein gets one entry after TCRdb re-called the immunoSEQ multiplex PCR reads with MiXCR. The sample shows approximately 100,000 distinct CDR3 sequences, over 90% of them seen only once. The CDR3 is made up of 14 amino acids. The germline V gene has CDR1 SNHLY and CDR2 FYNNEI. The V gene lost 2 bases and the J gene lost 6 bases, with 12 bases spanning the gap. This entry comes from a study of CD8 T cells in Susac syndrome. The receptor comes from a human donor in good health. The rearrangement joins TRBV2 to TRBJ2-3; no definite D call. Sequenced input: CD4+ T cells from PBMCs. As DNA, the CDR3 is TGTGCCAGCAGTGAAACGGCCGGGTCCGATACGCAGTATTTT. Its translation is CASSETAGSDTQYF.